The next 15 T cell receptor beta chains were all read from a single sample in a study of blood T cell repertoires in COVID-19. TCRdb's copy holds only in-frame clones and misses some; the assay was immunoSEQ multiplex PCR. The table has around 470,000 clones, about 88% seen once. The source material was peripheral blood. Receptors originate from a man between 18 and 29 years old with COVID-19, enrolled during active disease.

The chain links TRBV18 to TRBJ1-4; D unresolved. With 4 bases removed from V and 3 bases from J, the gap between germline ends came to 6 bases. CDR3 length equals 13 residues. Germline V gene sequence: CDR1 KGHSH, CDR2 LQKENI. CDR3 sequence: CASSRVANEKLFF. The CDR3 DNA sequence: TGTGCCAGCTCACGAGTAGCTAATGAAAAACTGTTTTTT.

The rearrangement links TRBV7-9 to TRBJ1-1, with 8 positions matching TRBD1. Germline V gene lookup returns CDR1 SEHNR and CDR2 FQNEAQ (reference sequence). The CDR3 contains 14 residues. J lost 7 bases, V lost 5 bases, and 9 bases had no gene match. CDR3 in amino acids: CASSTRTGPFEAFF. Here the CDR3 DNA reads TGTGCCAGCAGCACCCGGACAGGGCCTTTTGAAGCTTTCTTT.

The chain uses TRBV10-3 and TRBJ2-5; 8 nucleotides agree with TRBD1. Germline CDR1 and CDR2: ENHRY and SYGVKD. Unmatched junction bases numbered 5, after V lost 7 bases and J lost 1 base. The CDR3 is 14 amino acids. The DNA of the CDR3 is TGTGCCATCACCCCAGACAGGGGCCAAGAGACCCAGTACTTC. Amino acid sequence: CAITPDRGQETQYF.

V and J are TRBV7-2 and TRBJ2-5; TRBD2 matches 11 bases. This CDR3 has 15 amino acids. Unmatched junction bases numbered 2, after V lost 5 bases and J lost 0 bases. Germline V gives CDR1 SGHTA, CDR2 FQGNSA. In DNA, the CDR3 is TGTGCCAGCAGCAGGACTAGCGGGTACCAAGAGACCCAGTACTTC. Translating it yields CASSRTSGYQETQYF. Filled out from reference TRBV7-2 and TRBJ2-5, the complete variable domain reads GAGVSQSPSNKVTEKGKDVELRCDPISGHTALYWYRQSLGQGLEFLIYFQGNSAPDKSGLPSDRFSAERTGGSVSTLTIQRTQQEDSAVYLCASSRTSGYQETQYFGPGTRLLVL.

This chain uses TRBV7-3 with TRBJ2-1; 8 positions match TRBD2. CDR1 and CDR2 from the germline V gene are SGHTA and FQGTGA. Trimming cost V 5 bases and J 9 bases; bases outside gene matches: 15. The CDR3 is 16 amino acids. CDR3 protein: CASSKNPGLERSEQFF. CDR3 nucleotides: TGTGCCAGCAGCAAGAATCCGGGACTAGAGAGGAGTGAGCAGTTCTTC.

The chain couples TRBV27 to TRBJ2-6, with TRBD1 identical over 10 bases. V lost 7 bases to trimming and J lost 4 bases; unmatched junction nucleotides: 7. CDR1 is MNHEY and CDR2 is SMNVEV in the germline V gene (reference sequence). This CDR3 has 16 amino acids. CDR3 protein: CASTRQGASGANVLTF. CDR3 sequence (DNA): TGTGCCAGCACTCGACAGGGGGCGTCAGGGGCCAACGTCCTGACTTTC.

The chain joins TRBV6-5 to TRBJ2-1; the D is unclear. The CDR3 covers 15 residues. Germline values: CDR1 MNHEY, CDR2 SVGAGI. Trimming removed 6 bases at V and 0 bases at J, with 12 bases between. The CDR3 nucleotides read TGTGCCAGCAGCCCGAGTAGAGGCTCCTACAATGAGCAGTTCTTC. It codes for CASSPSRGSYNEQFF.

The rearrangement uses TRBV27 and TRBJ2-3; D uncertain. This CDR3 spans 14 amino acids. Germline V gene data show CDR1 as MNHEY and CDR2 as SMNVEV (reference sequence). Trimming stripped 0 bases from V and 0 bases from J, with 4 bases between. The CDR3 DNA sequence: TGTGCCAGCAGTTTATCTTCTAGCACAGATACGCAGTATTTT. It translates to CASSLSSSTDTQYF.

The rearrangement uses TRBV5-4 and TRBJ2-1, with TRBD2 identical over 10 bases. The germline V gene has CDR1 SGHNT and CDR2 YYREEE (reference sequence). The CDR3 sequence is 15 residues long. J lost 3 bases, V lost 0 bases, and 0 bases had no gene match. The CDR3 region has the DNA TGTGCCAGCAGCTTGGTAGCGGGAGGCTACAATGAGCAGTTCTTC. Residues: CASSLVAGGYNEQFF.

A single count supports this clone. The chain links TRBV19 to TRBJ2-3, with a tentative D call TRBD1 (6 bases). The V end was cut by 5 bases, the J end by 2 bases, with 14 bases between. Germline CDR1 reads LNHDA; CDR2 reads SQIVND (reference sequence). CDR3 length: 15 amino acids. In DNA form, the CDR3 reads TGTGCCAGTAGTCGATCAACAGGGTTCACAGATACGCAGTATTTT. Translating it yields CASSRSTGFTDTQYF.

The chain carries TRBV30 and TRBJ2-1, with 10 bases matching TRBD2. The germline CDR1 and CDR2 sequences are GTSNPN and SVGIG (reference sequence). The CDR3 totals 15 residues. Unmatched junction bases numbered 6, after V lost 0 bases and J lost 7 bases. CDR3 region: CAWSVQLAGQNEQFF. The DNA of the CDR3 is TGTGCCTGGAGTGTACAACTAGCGGGGCAGAATGAGCAGTTCTTC.

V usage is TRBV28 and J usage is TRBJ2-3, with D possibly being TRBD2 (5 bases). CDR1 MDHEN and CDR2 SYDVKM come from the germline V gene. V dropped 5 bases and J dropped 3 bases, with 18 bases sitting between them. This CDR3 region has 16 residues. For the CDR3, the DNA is TGTGCCAGCAGTCCCAGATTGCGGGCTTTAACAGATACGCAGTATTTT. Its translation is CASSPRLRALTDTQYF.

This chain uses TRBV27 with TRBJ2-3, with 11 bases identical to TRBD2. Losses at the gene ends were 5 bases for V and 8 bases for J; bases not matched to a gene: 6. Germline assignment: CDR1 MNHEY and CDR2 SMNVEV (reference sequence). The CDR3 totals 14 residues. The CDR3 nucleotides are TGTGCCAGCAGTCTGCACGGACTAGCGGGTACGCAGTATTTT. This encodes CASSLHGLAGTQYF.

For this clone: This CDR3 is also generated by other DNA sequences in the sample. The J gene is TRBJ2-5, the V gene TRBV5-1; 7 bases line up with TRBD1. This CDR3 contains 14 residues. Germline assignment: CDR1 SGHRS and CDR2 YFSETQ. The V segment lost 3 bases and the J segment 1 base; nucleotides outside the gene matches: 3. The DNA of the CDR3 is TGCGCCAGCAGCTCGGGACAGCCCCAAGAGACCCAGTACTTC. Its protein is CASSSGQPQETQYF.

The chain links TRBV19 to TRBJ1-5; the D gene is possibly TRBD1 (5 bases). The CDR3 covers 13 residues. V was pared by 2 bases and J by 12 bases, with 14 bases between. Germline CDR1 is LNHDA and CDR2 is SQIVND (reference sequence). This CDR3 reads CASSISQGLVQHF. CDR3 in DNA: TGTGCCAGTAGTATATCCCAGGGTTTAGTCCAGCATTTT. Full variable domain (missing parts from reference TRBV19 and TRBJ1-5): DGGITQSPKYLFRKEGQNVTLSCEQNLNHDAMYWYRQDPGQGLRLIYYSQIVNDFQKGDIAEGYSVSREKKESFPLTVTSAQKNPTAFYLCASSISQGLVQHFGDGTRLSIL.